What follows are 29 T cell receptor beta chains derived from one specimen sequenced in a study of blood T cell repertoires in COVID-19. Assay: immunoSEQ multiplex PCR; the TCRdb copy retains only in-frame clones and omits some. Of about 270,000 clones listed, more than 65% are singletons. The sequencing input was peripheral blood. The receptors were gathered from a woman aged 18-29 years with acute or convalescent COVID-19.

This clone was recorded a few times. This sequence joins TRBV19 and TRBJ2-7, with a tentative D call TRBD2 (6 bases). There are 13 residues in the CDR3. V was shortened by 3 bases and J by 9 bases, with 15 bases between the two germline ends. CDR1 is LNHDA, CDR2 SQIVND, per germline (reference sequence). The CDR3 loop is CASSISGSLGQYF. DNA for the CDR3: TGTGCCAGTAGTATTAGCGGATCCTTGGGGCAGTACTTC. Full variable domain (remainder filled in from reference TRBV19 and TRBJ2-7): DGGITQSPKYLFRKEGQNVTLSCEQNLNHDAMYWYRQDPGQGLRLIYYSQIVNDFQKGDIAEGYSVSREKKESFPLTVTSAQKNPTAFYLCASSISGSLGQYFGPGTRLTVT.

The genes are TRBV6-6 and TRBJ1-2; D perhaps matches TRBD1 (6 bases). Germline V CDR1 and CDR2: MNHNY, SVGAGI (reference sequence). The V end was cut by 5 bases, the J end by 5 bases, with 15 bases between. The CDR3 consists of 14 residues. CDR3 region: CASSDGQLRYGYTF. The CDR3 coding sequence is TGTGCCAGCAGTGACGGACAGCTCAGATATGGCTACACCTTC.

The chain's CDR3 is CASSAGKTRRRDEKLFF. In DNA form, the CDR3 reads TGTGCCAGCAGCGCGGGTAAAACAAGGAGACGGGATGAAAAACTGTTTTTT. The chain recombines TRBV9 with TRBJ1-4; D remains ambiguous. Trimming left V 3 bases short and J 6 bases short, with 21 bases between. Germline V gene sequence: CDR1 SGDLS, CDR2 YYNGEE. The CDR3 length is 17 residues. The full variable domain, completed using reference TRBV9 and TRBJ1-4, is DSGVTQTPKHLITATGQRVTLRCSPRSGDLSVYWYQQSLDQGLQFLIQYYNGEERAKGNILERFSAQQFPDLHSELNLSSLELGDSALYFCASSAGKTRRRDEKLFFGSGTQLSVL.

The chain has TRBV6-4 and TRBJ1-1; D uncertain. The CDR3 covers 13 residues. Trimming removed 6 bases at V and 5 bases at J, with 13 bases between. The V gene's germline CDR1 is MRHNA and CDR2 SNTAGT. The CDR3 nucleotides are TGTGCCAGCAGCGACGAGTTCGGGACTGAAGCTTTCTTT. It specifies CASSDEFGTEAFF.

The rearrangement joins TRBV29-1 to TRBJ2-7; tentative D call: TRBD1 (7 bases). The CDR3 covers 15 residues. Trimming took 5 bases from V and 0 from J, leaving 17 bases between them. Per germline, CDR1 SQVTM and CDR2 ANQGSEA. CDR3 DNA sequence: TGCAGCGTTTTGAGCGGAGGGGGCCTCTCCTACGAGCAGTACTTC. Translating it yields CSVLSGGGLSYEQYF.

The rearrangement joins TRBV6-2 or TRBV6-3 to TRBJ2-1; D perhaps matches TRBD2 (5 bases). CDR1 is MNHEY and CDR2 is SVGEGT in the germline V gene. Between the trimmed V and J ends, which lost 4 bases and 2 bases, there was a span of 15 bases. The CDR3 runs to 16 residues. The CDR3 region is CASSSTTARTYNEQFF. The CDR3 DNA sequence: TGTGCCAGCAGTTCGACTACCGCAAGGACCTACAATGAGCAGTTCTTC.

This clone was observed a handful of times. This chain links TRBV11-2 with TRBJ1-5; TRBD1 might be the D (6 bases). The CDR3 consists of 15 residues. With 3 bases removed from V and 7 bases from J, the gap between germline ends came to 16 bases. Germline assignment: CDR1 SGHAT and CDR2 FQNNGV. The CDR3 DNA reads TGTGCCAGCAGCTTCCGGGGGGCGGCCGTCCAGCCCCAGCATTTT. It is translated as CASSFRGAAVQPQHF.

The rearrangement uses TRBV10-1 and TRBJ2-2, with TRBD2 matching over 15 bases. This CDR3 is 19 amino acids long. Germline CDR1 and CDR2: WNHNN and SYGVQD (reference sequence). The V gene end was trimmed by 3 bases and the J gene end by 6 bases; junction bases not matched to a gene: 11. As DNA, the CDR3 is TGCGCCAGCAGTGAATCAGGACTAGCGGGAGGGTTGACGGCCGGGGAGCTGTTTTTT. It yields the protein CASSESGLAGGLTAGELFF.

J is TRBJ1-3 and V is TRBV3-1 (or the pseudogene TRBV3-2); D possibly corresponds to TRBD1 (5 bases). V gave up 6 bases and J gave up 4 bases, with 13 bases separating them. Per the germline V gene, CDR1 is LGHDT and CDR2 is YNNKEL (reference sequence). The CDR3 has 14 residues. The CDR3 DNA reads TGTGCCAGCAGTCCAGGGTTTACCGGAAACACCATATATTTT. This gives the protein CASSPGFTGNTIYF.

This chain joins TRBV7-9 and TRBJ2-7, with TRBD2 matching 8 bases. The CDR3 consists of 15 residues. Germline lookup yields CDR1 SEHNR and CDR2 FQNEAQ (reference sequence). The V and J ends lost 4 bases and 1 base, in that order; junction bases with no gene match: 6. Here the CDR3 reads CASSSLAGSSYEQYF. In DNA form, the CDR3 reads TGTGCCAGCAGCTCCTTAGCGGGGAGTTCCTACGAGCAGTACTTC.

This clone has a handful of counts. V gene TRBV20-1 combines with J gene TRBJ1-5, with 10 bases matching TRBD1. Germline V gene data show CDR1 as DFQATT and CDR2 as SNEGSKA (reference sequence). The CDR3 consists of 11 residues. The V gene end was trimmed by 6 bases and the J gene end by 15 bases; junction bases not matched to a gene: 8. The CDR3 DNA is TGCAGTGCCCGGGGGACAGGGGCGTCGCATTTT. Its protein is CSARGTGASHF.

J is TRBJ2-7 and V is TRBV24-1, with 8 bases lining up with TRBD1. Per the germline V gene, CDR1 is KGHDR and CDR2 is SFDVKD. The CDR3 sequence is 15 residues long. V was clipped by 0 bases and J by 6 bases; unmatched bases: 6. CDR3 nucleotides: TGTGCCACCAGTGATTTGAGGACAGGGACGGGCGAGCAGTACTTC. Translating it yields CATSDLRTGTGEQYF.

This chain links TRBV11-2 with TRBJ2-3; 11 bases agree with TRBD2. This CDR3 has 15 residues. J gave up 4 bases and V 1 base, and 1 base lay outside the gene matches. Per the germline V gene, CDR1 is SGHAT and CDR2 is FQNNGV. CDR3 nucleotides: TGTGCCAGCAGCTTAGTAGCGGGAGGGGCAGATACGCAGTATTTT. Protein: CASSLVAGGADTQYF.

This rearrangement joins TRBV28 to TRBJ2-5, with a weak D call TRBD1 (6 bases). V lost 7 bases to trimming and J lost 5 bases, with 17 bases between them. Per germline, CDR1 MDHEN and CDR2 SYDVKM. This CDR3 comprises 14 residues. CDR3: CASTQPTGRETQYF. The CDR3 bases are TGTGCCAGCACCCAACCGACAGGTCGGGAGACCCAGTACTTC. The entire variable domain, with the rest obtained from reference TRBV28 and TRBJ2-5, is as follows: DVKVTQSSRYLVKRTGEKVFLECVQDMDHENMFWYRQDPGLGLRLIYFSYDVKMKEKGDIPEGYSVSREKKERFSLILESASTNQTSMYLCASTQPTGRETQYFGPGTRLLVL.

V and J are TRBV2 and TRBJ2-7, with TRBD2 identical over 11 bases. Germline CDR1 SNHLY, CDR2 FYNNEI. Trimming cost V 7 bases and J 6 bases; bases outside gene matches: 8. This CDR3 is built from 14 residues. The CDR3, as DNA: TGTGCCAGCATTCCGGGACTAGCGGCTTCCGAGCAGTACTTC. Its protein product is CASIPGLAASEQYF.

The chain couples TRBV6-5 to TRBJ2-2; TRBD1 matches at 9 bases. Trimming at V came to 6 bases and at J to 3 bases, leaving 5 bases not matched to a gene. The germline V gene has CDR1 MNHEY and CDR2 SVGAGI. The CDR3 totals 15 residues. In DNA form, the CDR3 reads TGTGCCAGCAGCCCGGGACAGGGAGACACCGGGGAGCTGTTTTTT. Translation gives CASSPGQGDTGELFF.

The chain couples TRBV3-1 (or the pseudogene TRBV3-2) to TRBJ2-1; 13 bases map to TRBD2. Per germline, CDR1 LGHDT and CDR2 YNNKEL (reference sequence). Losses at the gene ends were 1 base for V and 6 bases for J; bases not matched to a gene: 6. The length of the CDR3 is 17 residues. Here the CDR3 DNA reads TGTGCCAGCAGCCAAGTTTTAGGACTAGCGGGAGTCAATGAGCAGTTCTTC. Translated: CASSQVLGLAGVNEQFF.

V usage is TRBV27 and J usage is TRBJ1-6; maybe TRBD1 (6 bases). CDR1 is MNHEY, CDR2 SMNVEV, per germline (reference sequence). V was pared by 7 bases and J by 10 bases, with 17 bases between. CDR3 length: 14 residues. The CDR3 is CASTEAGGRSPLHF. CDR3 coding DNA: TGTGCCAGCACCGAGGCGGGGGGCAGGTCACCCCTCCACTTT.

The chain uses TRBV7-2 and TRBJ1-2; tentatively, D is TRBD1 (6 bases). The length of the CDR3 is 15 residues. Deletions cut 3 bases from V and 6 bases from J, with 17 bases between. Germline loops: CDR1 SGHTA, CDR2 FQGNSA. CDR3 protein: CASSLAPDSTNGYTF. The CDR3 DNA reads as TGTGCCAGCAGCTTGGCTCCGGACAGCACTAATGGCTACACCTTC.

The DNA for the CDR3 is TGTGCCAGTAGTAACGACTTGGGAGGGTACTATGGCTACACCTTC. It translates to CASSNDLGGYYGYTF. The chain employs TRBV19 and TRBJ1-2; D unresolved. Germline V gene lookup returns CDR1 LNHDA and CDR2 SQIVND (reference sequence). The CDR3 length is 15 residues. Between the trimmed V and J ends, which lost 4 bases and 3 bases, there was a span of 15 bases.

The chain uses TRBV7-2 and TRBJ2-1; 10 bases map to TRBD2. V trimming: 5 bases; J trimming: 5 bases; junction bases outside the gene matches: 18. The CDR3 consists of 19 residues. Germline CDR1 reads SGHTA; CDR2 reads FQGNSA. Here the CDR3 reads CASSLRSLLTAGGNNEQFF. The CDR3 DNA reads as TGTGCCAGCAGCCTCAGAAGCTTACTCACAGCGGGAGGGAACAATGAGCAGTTCTTC.

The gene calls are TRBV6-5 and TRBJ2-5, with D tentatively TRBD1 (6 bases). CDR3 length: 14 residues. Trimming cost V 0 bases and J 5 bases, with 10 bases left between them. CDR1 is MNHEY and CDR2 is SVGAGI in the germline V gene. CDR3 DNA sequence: TGTGCCAGCAGTTACTCGGGCCAGGGGGAGACCCAGTACTTC. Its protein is CASSYSGQGETQYF.

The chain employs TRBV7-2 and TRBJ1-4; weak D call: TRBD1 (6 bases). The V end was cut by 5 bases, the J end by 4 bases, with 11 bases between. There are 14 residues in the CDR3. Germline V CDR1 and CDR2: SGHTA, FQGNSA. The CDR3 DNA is TGTGCCAGCAGCCCGACAGGATATAATGAAAAACTGTTTTTT. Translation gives CASSPTGYNEKLFF.

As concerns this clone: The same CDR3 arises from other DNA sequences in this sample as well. The CDR3 region is CASSPPGQGNQPQHF. CDR3 sequence (DNA): TGTGCCAGCTCACCCCCGGGACAGGGGAATCAGCCCCAGCATTTT. The V gene is TRBV18, the J gene TRBJ1-5; 10 nucleotides align to TRBD1. The CDR3 runs 15 residues. CDR1 and CDR2 from the germline V gene are KGHSH and LQKENI. Trimming at V came to 3 bases and at J to 4 bases, leaving 3 bases not matched to a gene.

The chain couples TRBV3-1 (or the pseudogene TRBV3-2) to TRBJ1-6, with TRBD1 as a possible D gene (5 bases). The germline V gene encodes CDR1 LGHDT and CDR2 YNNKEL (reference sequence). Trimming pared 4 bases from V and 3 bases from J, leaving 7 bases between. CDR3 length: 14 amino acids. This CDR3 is CASSRQNYNSPLHF. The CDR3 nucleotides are TGTGCCAGCAGCCGACAGAACTATAATTCACCCCTCCACTTT.

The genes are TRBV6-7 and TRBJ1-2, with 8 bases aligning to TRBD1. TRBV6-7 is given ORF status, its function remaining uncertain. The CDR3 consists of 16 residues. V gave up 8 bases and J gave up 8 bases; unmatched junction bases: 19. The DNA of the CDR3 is TGTGCCAGCGGTTCAGGGGGCGTGCCCGCTGATTTGGGCTACACCTTC. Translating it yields CASGSGGVPADLGYTF.

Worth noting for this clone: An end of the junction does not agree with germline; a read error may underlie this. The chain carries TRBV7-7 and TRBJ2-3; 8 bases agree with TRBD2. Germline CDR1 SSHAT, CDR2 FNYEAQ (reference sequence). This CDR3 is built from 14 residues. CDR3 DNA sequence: TGTGCTAGCAGCCCTAGCGGGAGCACAGATACGCAGTATTTT. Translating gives CASSPSGSTDTQYF.

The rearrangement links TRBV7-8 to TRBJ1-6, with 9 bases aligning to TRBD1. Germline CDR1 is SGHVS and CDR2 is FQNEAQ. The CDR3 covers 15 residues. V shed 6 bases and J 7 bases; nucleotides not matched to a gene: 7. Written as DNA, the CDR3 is TGTGCCAGCAGACCCGGGACAGGGAGGAATTCACCCCTCCACTTT. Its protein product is CASRPGTGRNSPLHF.

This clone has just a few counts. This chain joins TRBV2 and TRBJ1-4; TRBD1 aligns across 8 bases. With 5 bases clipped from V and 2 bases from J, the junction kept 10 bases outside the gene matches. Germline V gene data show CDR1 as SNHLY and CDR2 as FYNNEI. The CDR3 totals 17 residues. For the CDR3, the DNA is TGTGCCAGCAGTAGGACAGGGACGCCCCGCACTAATGAAAAACTGTTTTTT. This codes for CASSRTGTPRTNEKLFF.